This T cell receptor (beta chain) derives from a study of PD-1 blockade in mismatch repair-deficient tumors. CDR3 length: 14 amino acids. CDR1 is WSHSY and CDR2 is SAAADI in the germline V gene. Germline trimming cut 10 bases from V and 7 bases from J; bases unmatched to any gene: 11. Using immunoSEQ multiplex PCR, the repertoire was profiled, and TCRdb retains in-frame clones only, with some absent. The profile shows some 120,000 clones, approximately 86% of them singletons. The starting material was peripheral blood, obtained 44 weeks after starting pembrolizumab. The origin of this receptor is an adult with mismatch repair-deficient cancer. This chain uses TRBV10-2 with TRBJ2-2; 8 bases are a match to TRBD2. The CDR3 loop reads CATLTPRGGGELFF. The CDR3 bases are TGCGCCACCCTGACACCCCGGGGGGGCGGGGAGCTGTTTTTT.